This T cell receptor (beta chain) stems from a study of EBV T-cell therapy then PD-1 blockade in nasopharyngeal carcinoma. About this clone: Its antigen remains unidentified.

Sequencing was performed with immunoSEQ multiplex PCR; in TCRdb, only in-frame clones are kept and a portion is missing. The top ten clones hold about 34% of a sample with approximately 13,000 clones, 84% of them seen once. Treatment described: AdE1-LMPpoly-expanded autologous EBV-specific T-cell therapy followed by anti-PD-1 nivolumab. Germline CDR1 reads SGDLS; CDR2 reads YYNGEE. The CDR3 totals 16 residues. V lost 4 bases to trimming and J lost 5 bases; unmatched junction nucleotides: 11. The genes are TRBV9 and TRBJ2-2; 7 bases are shared with TRBD1. This TCR was recovered from a man aged 35 to 55 with nasopharyngeal carcinoma. The specimen comprised CD8+ T cells from blood, sampled around day 96 from a patient whose treatment included autologous EBV-specific T cells and nivolumab. In nucleotides, the CDR3 is TGTGCCAGCAGCCCCAGAGGGGGCCTGAAGACCGGGGAGCTGTTTTTT. Protein: CASSPRGGLKTGELFF.